This TCR beta chain stems from a study of blood T cells in healthy people across ages. Broader study findings: Both naive CD4+ cell counts and diversity were greater in long-lived donors than in aged donors.

CDR1 and CDR2 from the germline V gene are DFQATT and SNEGSKA (reference sequence). The V end was cut by 3 bases, the J end by 2 bases, with 16 bases between. This CDR3 is built from 15 residues. Then a second PCR, running roughly 7 to 11 cycles, was carried out with a sample-barcoded 5' primer and a J-beta primer mix. Every sample gave at least 3 million paired-end reads containing CDR3. TCRdb fed the 5' RACE reads into MiXCR, producing one record per CDR3 protein. This table has about 1.8 million distinct CDR3 sequences, roughly 50% appearing once. Approximately 10 milliliters of peripheral blood were drawn from each donor into EDTA-treated tubes. Total RNA extracted from each sample amounted to at least 5.5 micrograms. On this clonotype itself: Its antigen is as yet unknown.

Sequenced sample: blood. The sequence came from a woman in her thirties or forties in good health. The chain carries TRBV20-1 and TRBJ2-5, with a possible D match to TRBD1 (6 bases). The CDR3 protein is CSASPPWGPQETQYF. The CDR3 DNA is TGCAGTGCTAGTCCACCCTGGGGGCCTCAAGAGACCCAGTACTTC.